This is a list of T cell receptor beta chains from one sample in a study of vaccination effects on CD4 cells after COVID-19. This table comes from immunoSEQ multiplex PCR, and its TCRdb copy is limited to in-frame clones, with some not included. This table holds about 34,000 clones, around 74% found once. These receptors have no known antigen. The sequencing used CD4+ T cells from PBMCs cultured without peptide, collected after COVID-19 vaccination. The receptor source for this set is a human donor who had a prior SARS-CoV-2 infection. CDR3s include the opening cysteine and the closing phenylalanine or tryptophan. A D gene is named only where the DNA matches it firmly. Clone size is stated in some rows and not others, as once, few, many or a class when expanded.

j_call,clone_size,d_call,v_call,cdr3_aa,cdr3_nt
TRBJ1-1,once,.,TRBV6-5,CASSYSLGNTEAFF,TGTGCCAGCAGTTACAGTCTGGGAAACACTGAAGCTTTCTTT
TRBJ2-2,.,.,TRBV7-7,CASSPTGNTGELFF,TGTGCTAGCAGCCCGACAGGGAACACCGGGGAGCTGTTTTTT
TRBJ1-6,.,.,TRBV25-1,CASSPTGGDSPLHF,TGTGCCAGCAGTCCGACGGGTGGGGATTCACCCCTCCACTTT
TRBJ2-7,.,TRBD2,TRBV5-1,CASSLAEVSGRYEQYF,TGCGCCAGCAGCTTGGCCGAAGTTAGCGGGAGATACGAGCAGTACTTC
TRBJ1-1,.,.,TRBV6-6,CASSQKGQSTEAFF,TGTGCCAGCAGCCAGAAAGGACAGTCCACTGAAGCTTTCTTT
TRBJ2-1,.,.,TRBV7-6,CASSSEGRANNEQFF,TGTGCCAGCAGCTCGGAGGGTAGGGCAAACAATGAGCAGTTCTTC
TRBJ2-5,.,TRBD2,TRBV4-3,CASSQQSSGVYQETQYF,TGCGCCAGCAGCCAACAATCTAGCGGGGTTTATCAAGAGACCCAGTACTTC
TRBJ1-2,few,.,TRBV4-2,CASSQDRGRIYGYTF,TGTGCCAGCAGCCAAGATAGGGGACGGATCTATGGCTACACCTTC
TRBJ2-5,.,TRBD1,TRBV6-2/TRBV6-3,CASSARDRGRETQYF,TGTGCCAGCAGTGCCCGGGACAGGGGGCGAGAGACCCAGTACTTC
TRBJ1-5,.,.,TRBV19,CASMARGFRSNQPQHF,TGTGCCAGTATGGCCCGGGGATTCAGAAGCAATCAGCCCCAGCATTTT
TRBJ1-2,.,.,TRBV7-2,CASSPQGNYPYGYTF,TGTGCCAGCAGCCCACAGGGAAATTATCCCTATGGCTACACCTTC
TRBJ2-5,few,.,TRBV4-1,CASSQDGGWGTKETQYF,TGCGCCAGCAGCCAAGATGGTGGTTGGGGGACAAAAGAGACCCAGTACTTC
TRBJ2-7,.,TRBD1,TRBV3-1/TRBV3-2,CASSRWTGEESYEQYF,TGTGCCAGCAGCCGATGGACAGGGGAAGAATCCTACGAGCAGTACTTC
TRBJ2-7,.,.,TRBV6-5,CASSLREQQYF,TGTGCCAGCAGCCTACGGGAACAGCAGTACTTC
TRBJ2-5,.,.,TRBV9,CASSVATGEELETQYF,TGTGCCAGCAGCGTAGCGACGGGAGAGGAGTTAGAGACCCAGTACTTC
TRBJ2-1,.,.,TRBV6-5,CASTRQLASYNEQFF,TGTGCCAGCACCCGACAGCTAGCCTCCTACAATGAGCAGTTCTTC
TRBJ2-3,once,.,TRBV7-9,CASSSRDTQYF,TGTGCCAGCAGCTCCAGAGATACGCAGTATTTT
TRBJ1-6,.,.,TRBV18,CASSQGGDSPLHF,TGTGCCAGCTCACAGGGTGGGGATTCACCCCTCCACTTT
TRBJ2-6,.,.,TRBV3-1/TRBV3-2,CASSGTFGANVLTF,TGTGCCAGCAGCGGGACTTTTGGGGCCAACGTCCTGACTTTC
TRBJ2-1,.,.,TRBV12-3/TRBV12-4,CASSEQGYNEQFF,TGTGCCAGCAGTGAGCAGGGGTACAATGAGCAGTTCTTC
TRBJ1-1,.,.,TRBV5-6,CASSLRRDLDINTEAFF,TGTGCCAGCAGCTTGCGACGAGACCTGGACATCAACACTGAAGCTTTCTTT
TRBJ2-1,.,TRBD1,TRBV5-1,CASSPGTGDDEQFF,TGCGCCAGCAGCCCCGGGACAGGGGATGATGAGCAGTTCTTC
TRBJ2-2,.,.,TRBV3-1/TRBV3-2,CASSQDRVGTGELFF,TGTGCCAGCAGCCAAGATCGTGTGGGAACCGGGGAGCTGTTTTTT
TRBJ2-7,once,.,TRBV15,CATSRDQGYEQYF,TGTGCCACCAGCAGAGATCAGGGCTACGAGCAGTACTTC
TRBJ2-2,few,.,TRBV7-2,CASSLGAGTGELFF,TGTGCCAGCAGCTTAGGGGCAGGGACCGGGGAGCTGTTTTTT
TRBJ2-3,.,.,TRBV5-8,CASTLGLATDTQYF,TGTGCCAGCACCTTGGGTCTAGCAACAGATACGCAGTATTTT
TRBJ2-2,once,.,TRBV18,CASSLRGDTGELFF,TGTGCCAGCTCACTCAGGGGAGACACCGGGGAGCTGTTTTTT
TRBJ1-6,.,.,TRBV19,CASSIPGQLGSPLHF,TGTGCCAGTAGTATTCCCGGACAGTTAGGTTCACCCCTCCACTTT
TRBJ2-7,.,.,TRBV30,CAWSVSLYSEQYF,TGTGCCTGGAGTGTAAGTTTATACTCCGAGCAGTACTTC
TRBJ2-3,.,.,TRBV6-6,CASSSGQYTDTQYF,TGTGCCAGCAGTTCCGGACAGTACACAGATACGCAGTATTTT
TRBJ2-3,.,TRBD2,TRBV6-2/TRBV6-3,CASSYRLAGRPTDTQYF,TGTGCCAGCAGTTACAGACTAGCGGGGCGCCCCACAGATACGCAGTATTTT
TRBJ2-3,.,.,TRBV11-3,CASSRIVQGTDTQYF,TGTGCCAGCAGTCGAATCGTCCAGGGGACAGATACGCAGTATTTT
TRBJ1-2,.,.,TRBV6-5,CASRLTGYEGYTF,TGTGCCAGCAGGCTCACAGGGTACGAGGGCTACACCTTC
TRBJ1-2,.,.,TRBV5-6,CASSLGHLLNYGYTF,TGTGCCAGCAGCTTGGGGCACCTACTCAACTATGGCTACACCTTC
TRBJ2-2,.,.,TRBV9,CASSVTGVNTGELFF,TGTGCCAGCAGCGTGACGGGTGTGAACACCGGGGAGCTGTTTTTT
TRBJ1-6,.,.,TRBV7-6,CASSTKIRGGSYNSPLHF,TGTGCCAGCAGCACAAAGATCCGCGGGGGCTCCTATAATTCACCCCTCCACTTT
TRBJ1-1,.,.,TRBV5-1,CASRLFQAASTEAFF,TGCGCCAGCAGACTCTTCCAGGCGGCGTCCACTGAAGCTTTCTTT
TRBJ2-5,.,TRBD2,TRBV4-2,CASRRLAGQETQYF,TGTGCCAGCAGACGCCTAGCGGGTCAAGAGACCCAGTACTTC
TRBJ2-2,.,TRBD1,TRBV7-8,CASSLETGKNTGELFF,TGTGCCAGCAGCTTGGAGACAGGGAAGAACACCGGGGAGCTGTTTTTT